Below are 20 T cell receptor beta chains sequenced from a single sample in a study of T cells in Graves' hyperthyroidism and ophthalmopathy. From RNA transcripts, TCR beta CDR3 regions were amplified. A set of HTBI primers served as the primers for a first-round RT-PCR of the TCR CDR3. A single record per CDR3 protein comes from TCRdb applying MiXCR to the multiplex PCR reads. The sample records roughly 650,000 distinct CDR3 sequences, approximately 15% being singletons. Material for sequencing was blood. These receptors were collected from a woman aged 40 to 50 with Graves' ophthalmopathy.

This clonotype was seen repeatedly, ten times or more. The chain uses TRBV3-1 and TRBJ2-3; tentative D call: TRBD2 (5 bases). The CDR3 is 15 residues long. V was clipped by 3 bases and J by 8 bases, with 18 bases between them. Germline-derived CDR1 and CDR2 are LGHDT and YNNKEL (reference sequence). The CDR3 nucleotides read TGTGCCAGCAGCCACCAGAGGAAGCTAGAGGGTACGCAGTATTTT. Translation: CASSHQRKLEGTQYF.

The gene calls are TRBV20-1 and TRBJ2-3; 9 bases agree with TRBD1. The germline gives CDR1 DFQATT, CDR2 SNEGSKA (reference sequence). The CDR3 runs to 12 residues. CDR3 nucleotide sequence: TGCACCGGGACAGGGTATTCAGATACGCAGTATTTT. It specifies CTGTGYSDTQYF.

This clonotype was counted a few times. The rearrangement links TRBV27 to TRBJ1-6, with TRBD1 matching 8 bases. The CDR3 has 18 amino acids. CDR1 and CDR2 from the germline V gene are MNHEY and SMNVEV (reference sequence). Unmatched junction bases numbered 6, after V lost 2 bases and J lost 0 bases. The CDR3 spells CASSLTWTGSSYNSPLHF. The DNA for the CDR3 is TGTGCCAGCAGTTTAACTTGGACAGGGAGCTCCTATAATTCACCCCTCCACTTT.

The chain carries TRBV27 and TRBJ2-3, with a possible D match to TRBD2 (5 bases). This CDR3 contains 15 residues. Per germline, CDR1 MNHEY and CDR2 SMNVEV (reference sequence). Trimming cost V 4 bases and J 3 bases, with 14 bases left between them. Here the CDR3 reads CASSWRTPGTDTQYF. The DNA of the CDR3 is TGTGCCAGCAGTTGGAGGACCCCCGGAACAGATACGCAGTATTTT.

DNA for the CDR3: TGTGCCAGCAGTTACAGGGTTCGGAATTCACCCCTCCACTTT. It specifies CASSYRVRNSPLHF. V is TRBV12-3 or TRBV12-4 and J is TRBJ1-6; possibly TRBD1 for D (6 bases). V lost 4 bases and J lost 7, with 11 bases in between. The CDR3 sequence is 14 residues long.

In its sample, this clonotype was seen many times. The chain joins TRBV6-1 to TRBJ2-1; 9 bases fit TRBD2. V was pared by 5 bases and J by 7 bases, with 6 bases of the junction left unmatched. The germline V gene has CDR1 MNHNS and CDR2 SASEGT. The CDR3 totals 14 residues. The CDR3 reads CASSPAREGNEQFF. Here the CDR3 DNA reads TGTGCCAGCAGTCCAGCGCGGGAGGGGAATGAGCAGTTCTTC.

The chain has TRBV6-2 or TRBV6-3 and TRBJ2-7, with TRBD2 matching over 10 bases. Trimming cost V 5 bases and J 5 bases; bases outside gene matches: 6. Germline CDR1 and CDR2: MNHEY and SVGEGT. The CDR3 length is 14 residues. The CDR3 DNA sequence: TGTGCCAGCAGTCCCAAAGCGGGAGGGGACGAGCAGTACTTC. Its protein is CASSPKAGGDEQYF.

This clonotype showed up many times. J is TRBJ2-7 and V is TRBV5-1, with TRBD1 matching 8 bases. CDR3 length: 14 residues. Germline V gene sequence: CDR1 SGHRS, CDR2 YFSETQ. Trimming removed 5 bases from V and 3 bases from J; junction bases left unmatched: 7. CDR3 sequence reads: CASRTGAVDYEQYF. For the CDR3, the DNA is TGCGCCAGCAGGACAGGGGCCGTTGACTACGAGCAGTACTTC.

This clonotype was found many times. The V and J genes are TRBV28 and TRBJ2-5; D unclear. V lost 4 bases and J lost 8, with 8 bases in between. Looked up from germline, CDR1 is MDHEN and CDR2 is SYDVKM. CDR3 length: 11 residues. CDR3 DNA: TGTGCCAGCAGTTATTCTGAAACCCAGTACTTC. It translates to CASSYSETQYF.

This clonotype was observed a handful of times. The V and J genes are TRBV12-3 or TRBV12-4 and TRBJ1-2; tentatively, D is TRBD1 (5 bases). Trimming removed 3 bases from V and 7 bases from J, with 15 bases in between. This CDR3 is 14 amino acids long. CDR3 sequence: CASSFTPGGFGYTF. The CDR3 DNA is TGTGCCAGCAGTTTCACCCCGGGGGGTTTTGGCTACACCTTC.

Many counts were recorded for this clonotype. In DNA, the CDR3 is TGTGCCAGCAGTTTAGGGTTGGGCGGAGGGGACCACGAGCAGTACTTC. Translated, it gives CASSLGLGGGDHEQYF. J is TRBJ2-7 and V is TRBV12-3 or TRBV12-4, with a possible D match to TRBD2 (6 bases). The V and J ends lost 1 base and 5 bases respectively, with 18 bases between them. The CDR3 has 16 residues.

There are many counts of this clonotype. V gene TRBV18 combines with J gene TRBJ1-2; D is possibly TRBD1 (6 bases). The germline gives CDR1 KGHSH, CDR2 LQKENI. V lost 6 bases and J lost 3, with 17 bases in between. The CDR3 runs to 15 residues. The CDR3 bases are TGTGCCAGCTCCCCTTACCGGGACACCGACTATGGCTACACCTTC. It translates to CASSPYRDTDYGYTF.

This clonotype has a handful of counts. The J gene is TRBJ1-6, the V gene TRBV18; TRBD1 is a possible D gene (5 bases). The V end lost 4 bases, the J end lost 7 bases, and 14 bases lay between the germline ends. CDR3 length equals 15 residues. Germline lookup yields CDR1 KGHSH and CDR2 LQKENI. The CDR3 protein is CASSLQGSRNSPLHF. CDR3 DNA: TGTGCCAGCTCACTTCAGGGATCTAGAAATTCACCCCTCCACTTT. The full variable domain, in which reference TRBV18 and TRBJ1-6 provide the parts outside the CDR3, is NAGVMQNPRHLVRRRGQEARLRCSPMKGHSHVYWYRQLPEEGLKFMVYLQKENIIDESGMPKERFSAEFPKEGPSILRIQQVVRGDSAAYFCASSLQGSRNSPLHFGNGTRLTVT.

This clonotype was seen once. Since a much larger clone is just one base distant, this may be a read error. The chain has TRBV18 and TRBJ2-1, with D possibly TRBD1 on 6 matching bases. CDR3 size: 14 residues. Germline values: CDR1 KGHSH, CDR2 LQKENI. Deletions cut 3 bases from V and 6 bases from J, with 12 bases between. The CDR3 DNA reads as TGTGCCAGCTCACCGGGACATATCTGCAATGAGCAGTTCTTC. Encoded protein: CASSPGHICNEQFF.

This clonotype came up many times. The chain has TRBV12-3 or TRBV12-4 and TRBJ1-5, with D possibly being TRBD1 (5 bases). Trimming removed 6 bases at V and 7 bases at J, with 10 bases between. CDR3 length: 12 amino acids. The CDR3 loop is CASRMGDQPQHF. CDR3 nucleotides: TGTGCCAGCAGGATGGGGGACCAGCCCCAGCATTTT.

Comments on this clonotype: A clone one base away is much larger, so this may be a read error. This chain connects TRBV6-2 or TRBV6-3 to TRBJ1-1; maybe TRBD1 (5 bases). The CDR3 extends over 14 amino acids. Germline V gene data show CDR1 as MNHEY and CDR2 as SVGEGT. The CDR3 DNA sequence: TGTGCCTGCAGGGAGTGGGGTTTTTACACTGAAGCTTTCTTT. It translates to CACREWGFYTEAFF.

This clonotype was recorded a few times. The chain carries TRBV10-3 and TRBJ1-1; unclear D gene. V lost 3 bases and J 2 bases, leaving 10 bases between the germline ends. In germline, CDR1 is ENHRY, CDR2 SYGVKD. The CDR3 runs 14 residues. CDR3 DNA: TGTGCCATCAGTGATCCTTTTTTTAACACTGAAGCTTTCTTT. This codes for CAISDPFFNTEAFF.

This clonotype was counted at least ten times. This sequence joins TRBV4-1 and TRBJ2-7; no definite D call. This CDR3 is built from 17 residues. The germline V gene encodes CDR1 MGHRA and CDR2 YSYEKL. V dropped 0 bases and J dropped 2 bases, with 17 bases sitting between them. CDR3 bases: TGCGCCAGCAGCCAAGATTACCTAACCGGACGGACCTACGAGCAGTACTTC. This sequence encodes CASSQDYLTGRTYEQYF.

This clonotype was seen repeatedly, ten times or more. The chain couples TRBV3-1 to TRBJ2-5, with no clear D. The V gene lost 4 bases and the J gene lost 1 base, with 16 bases spanning the gap. Germline V gene data show CDR1 as LGHDT and CDR2 as YNNKEL (reference sequence). CDR3 length equals 16 residues. CDR3 region: CASSPSGRPGQETQYF. In DNA form, the CDR3 reads TGTGCCAGCAGCCCCTCGGGCCGCCCGGGCCAAGAGACCCAGTACTTC.

The rearrangement uses TRBV5-4 and TRBJ2-2; 8 nucleotides align to TRBD1. The trim removed 0 bases at V and 2 bases at J, leaving 3 bases unmatched. This CDR3 has 16 amino acids. CDR1 and CDR2 from the germline V gene are SGHNT and YYREEE (reference sequence). The CDR3, as DNA: TGTGCCAGCAGCTTGGCCAGGGGGCAAAACACCGGGGAGCTGTTTTTT. It codes for CASSLARGQNTGELFF. Combining the CDR3 with reference TRBV5-4 and TRBJ2-2 gives the whole variable domain ETGVTQSPTHLIKTRGQQVTLRCSSQSGHNTVSWYQQALGQGPQFIFQYYREEENGRGNFPPRFSGLQFPNYSSELNVNALELDDSALYLCASSLARGQNTGELFFGEGSRLTVL.